One and the same sample provided the 32 T cell receptor beta chains below, sequenced in a study of blood T cell repertoires in COVID-19. The protocol was immunoSEQ multiplex PCR, while the TCRdb copy is restricted to in-frame clones and leaves out a portion. The sample consists of 130,000 to 150,000 clones, under 80% of them appearing once. Sequencing used peripheral blood. These receptors were collected from a man at least 80 years old with acute or convalescent COVID-19.

V usage is TRBV2 and J usage is TRBJ2-3; D remains unclear. This CDR3 has 13 amino acids. Germline CDR1 SNHLY, CDR2 FYNNEI. The V end was cut by 1 base, the J end by 3 bases, with 5 bases between. In nucleotides, the CDR3 is TGTGCCAGCAGTGAAGACTGGACAGATACGCAGTATTTT. It encodes CASSEDWTDTQYF.

The J gene is TRBJ1-2, the V gene TRBV4-3, with D possibly TRBD1 on 6 matching bases. The CDR3 has 15 residues. The V end was cut by 4 bases, the J end by 2 bases, with 14 bases between. The germline V gene has CDR1 LGHNA and CDR2 YSLEER. The CDR3 sequence: CASSRLTGGNYGYTF. In DNA form, the CDR3 reads TGCGCCAGCAGCCGACTGACAGGAGGAAACTATGGCTACACCTTC.

The rearrangement links TRBV19 to TRBJ1-4; D is possibly TRBD1 (5 bases). Per the germline V gene, CDR1 is LNHDA and CDR2 is SQIVND (reference sequence). This CDR3 spans 15 amino acids. V lost 2 bases, J lost 6 bases, and 13 bases lay in between. For the CDR3, the DNA is TGTGCCAGTAGTATAATGACAGTGGCGGATGAAAAACTGTTTTTT. Translating gives CASSIMTVADEKLFF.

This chain joins TRBV3-1 (or the pseudogene TRBV3-2) and TRBJ2-3; TRBD1 is a possible D gene (7 bases). From germline, CDR1 is LGHDT and CDR2 YNNKEL (reference sequence). The V end was cut by 5 bases, the J end by 3 bases, with 21 bases between. The CDR3 totals 17 residues. The CDR3 here is CASSLGGGAAKTDTQYF. CDR3 nucleotide sequence: TGTGCCAGCAGCTTAGGAGGGGGCGCGGCCAAAACAGATACGCAGTATTTT.

V and J are TRBV6-5 and TRBJ2-1; 7 bases match TRBD1. CDR3 length: 14 amino acids. Germline-derived CDR1 and CDR2 are MNHEY and SVGAGI. V lost 5 bases and J lost 4; bases outside the gene matches: 5. This chain's CDR3 is CASSTWGQYNEQFF. CDR3 DNA sequence: TGTGCCAGCAGTACCTGGGGACAGTACAATGAGCAGTTCTTC.

V usage is TRBV10-3 and J usage is TRBJ1-5; 8 nucleotides match TRBD1. V lost 6 bases, J lost 2 bases, and 3 bases stayed unmatched. CDR3 length: 14 amino acids. CDR1 is ENHRY, CDR2 SYGVKD, per germline. The DNA of the CDR3 is TGTGCCATCAGACAGGGACAGGGCAATCAGCCCCAGCATTTT. Protein: CAIRQGQGNQPQHF.

Note on this clone: Other DNA variants within this sample encode the same CDR3. V is TRBV11-3 and J is TRBJ2-7, with D possibly being TRBD2 (5 bases). Germline V gives CDR1 SGHNT, CDR2 YENEEA. The V and J ends lost 0 bases and 1 base respectively, with 7 bases between them. The CDR3 contains 14 residues. DNA of the CDR3: TGTGCCAGCAGCTTAGACGCGGGTTCCTACGAGCAGTACTTC. Amino acids: CASSLDAGSYEQYF.

The J gene is TRBJ2-1, the V gene TRBV27; 12 bases map to TRBD2. The trim removed 7 bases at V and 7 bases at J, leaving 2 bases unmatched. The CDR3 sequence is 13 residues long. Germline V gene sequence: CDR1 MNHEY, CDR2 SMNVEV (reference sequence). CDR3 loop: CASKLAGGNEQFF. The CDR3 DNA follows: TGTGCCAGCAAACTAGCGGGGGGAAATGAGCAGTTCTTC.

The chain is built from TRBV2 and TRBJ1-5; D is unclear. The length of the CDR3 is 14 residues. Trimming took 0 bases from V and 10 from J, leaving 13 bases between them. Germline V gene lookup returns CDR1 SNHLY and CDR2 FYNNEI. CDR3 DNA: TGTGCCAGCAGTGAAGCGAGAGGGTGGGCCCCCCAGCATTTT. Encoded protein: CASSEARGWAPQHF.

This clone has only one observation. The CDR3 region is CAVQGDDYGYTF. The DNA of the CDR3 is TGTGCCGTACAGGGGGATGACTATGGCTACACCTTC. The V call is TRBV28, the J call TRBJ1-2, with 8 bases identical to TRBD1. CDR3 length equals 12 residues. V trimming: 11 bases; J trimming: 3 bases; junction bases outside the gene matches: 5. Germline-derived CDR1 and CDR2 are MDHEN and SYDVKM.

The rearrangement joins TRBV25-1 to TRBJ1-1; 9 bases map to TRBD1. This CDR3 has 12 amino acids. Trimming at V came to 5 bases and at J to 12 bases, leaving 7 bases not matched to a gene. The V gene's germline CDR1 is MGHDK and CDR2 SYGVNS. Here the CDR3 reads CASSRDRATSFF. In DNA form, the CDR3 reads TGTGCCAGCAGTCGGGACAGGGCCACGTCTTTCTTT.

This clone has at least ten counts. The V gene is TRBV7-9, the J gene TRBJ1-6; the match to TRBD1 covers 7 bases. The CDR3 totals 14 residues. Germline V gene data show CDR1 as SEHNR and CDR2 as FQNEAQ (reference sequence). V dropped 5 bases and J dropped 7; count of bases not matched to a gene: 5. The CDR3 region is CASSHGQANSPLHF. CDR3 nucleotide sequence: TGTGCCAGCAGCCACGGACAGGCCAATTCACCCCTCCACTTT.

This clone occurred once. The chain joins TRBV28 to TRBJ2-6; the match to TRBD1 covers 8 bases. Germline V lookup: CDR1 MDHEN, CDR2 SYDVKM. This CDR3 comprises 16 residues. Trimming removed 5 bases from V and 1 base from J; junction bases left unmatched: 4. In nucleotides, the CDR3 is TGTGCCAGCAGTCGCTACAGGGGGTCTGGGGCCAACGTCCTGACTTTC. It is translated as CASSRYRGSGANVLTF.

This rearrangement joins TRBV7-2 to TRBJ1-4; tentatively, D is TRBD1 (6 bases). V lost 1 base and J lost 4, with 16 bases in between. CDR1 and CDR2 (germline): SGHTA, FQGNSA. The CDR3 extends over 17 amino acids. The CDR3 DNA sequence: TGTGCCAGCAGCTTAGTTCATGGCAGGGGCCTTAATGAAAAACTGTTTTTT. Its protein product is CASSLVHGRGLNEKLFF.

The chain employs TRBV9 and TRBJ2-5; D might be TRBD1 (5 bases). The CDR3 runs to 15 residues. V dropped 1 base and J dropped 5 bases, with 15 bases sitting between them. CDR1 and CDR2 (germline): SGDLS, YYNGEE. The CDR3 reads CASSVRGTSPETQYF. Written as DNA, the CDR3 is TGTGCCAGCAGCGTAAGGGGAACCTCCCCGGAGACCCAGTACTTC.

The chain couples TRBV28 to TRBJ1-5; 8 bases agree with TRBD1. CDR3 length equals 16 residues. Germline V gene sequence: CDR1 MDHEN, CDR2 SYDVKM. V gave up 2 bases and J gave up 1 base; unmatched junction bases: 4. The CDR3 sequence: CASSLRTGSSNQPQHF. CDR3 in DNA: TGTGCCAGCAGTTTACGGACAGGGTCGAGCAATCAGCCCCAGCATTTT.

This chain links TRBV10-3 with TRBJ2-3; D possibly corresponds to TRBD1 (6 bases). The CDR3 runs 14 residues. CDR1 is ENHRY and CDR2 is SYGVKD in the germline V gene. The ends were cut back, 5 bases at V and 4 bases at J, with 13 bases in the middle. The CDR3 reads CAISSGQFSDTQYF. Written as DNA, the CDR3 is TGTGCCATCAGTTCCGGACAGTTCTCAGATACGCAGTATTTT.

The chain has TRBV6-5 and TRBJ1-1; D is perhaps TRBD1 (6 bases). V was clipped by 4 bases and J by 5 bases, with 11 bases between them. Germline V gene lookup returns CDR1 MNHEY and CDR2 SVGAGI. The CDR3 sequence is 13 residues long. This CDR3 reads CASSSRGNTEAFF. In nucleotides, the CDR3 is TGTGCCAGCAGTTCCAGGGGTAATACTGAAGCTTTCTTT.

This chain's CDR3 is CASSQQLAGGSADTQYF. The CDR3 DNA reads TGCGCCAGCAGCCAACAACTAGCGGGGGGTTCGGCAGATACGCAGTATTTT. V is TRBV4-3 and J is TRBJ2-3, with TRBD2 identical over 12 bases. Looked up from germline, CDR1 is LGHNA and CDR2 is YSLEER. V was pared by 2 bases and J by 4 bases, with 7 bases of the junction left unmatched. The CDR3 is 17 amino acids.

This clone appeared a few times. The chain is built from TRBV5-6 and TRBJ2-5; TRBD1 agrees at 7 bases. This CDR3 contains 14 residues. V trimming: 3 bases; J trimming: 3 bases; junction bases outside the gene matches: 5. Per germline, CDR1 SGHDT and CDR2 YYEEEE. For the CDR3, the DNA is TGTGCCAGCAGCTCTACAGGGGTAGAAGAGACCCAGTACTTC. This sequence encodes CASSSTGVEETQYF.

The chain joins TRBV27 to TRBJ1-3; 7 bases map to TRBD1. CDR3 size: 15 residues. Germline trimming cut 6 bases from V and 0 bases from J; bases unmatched to any gene: 5. CDR1 is MNHEY, CDR2 SMNVEV, per germline (reference sequence). As DNA, the CDR3 is TGTGCCAGCAGGGAGACAGGGATCTCTGGAAACACCATATATTTT. It encodes CASRETGISGNTIYF.

Only one count was recorded for this clone. The chain has TRBV7-2 and TRBJ1-5; no clear D gene. The CDR3 contains 13 residues. The V end lost 6 bases, the J end lost 7 bases, and 13 bases lay between the germline ends. The germline gives CDR1 SGHTA, CDR2 FQGNSA. The CDR3 bases are TGTGCCAGCAGTTTCACGAGCGGGCAGCCCCAGCATTTT. Residues: CASSFTSGQPQHF.

The rearrangement joins TRBV15 to TRBJ1-1; unclear D gene. The CDR3 sequence is 15 residues long. Germline V gene lookup returns CDR1 LNHNV and CDR2 YYDKDF (reference sequence). V was cut by 0 bases and J by 8 bases, with 16 bases left in between. CDR3 amino acids: CATSRDPRGGREAFF. The CDR3 DNA reads TGTGCCACCAGCAGAGATCCCCGGGGAGGAAGAGAAGCTTTCTTT. The full variable domain, in which reference TRBV15 and TRBJ1-1 provide the parts outside the CDR3, is DAMVIQNPRYQVTQFGKPVTLSCSQTLNHNVMYWYQQKSSQAPKLLFHYYDKDFNNEADTPDNFQSRRPNTSFCFLDIRSPGLGDTAMYLCATSRDPRGGREAFFGQGTRLTVV.

The J gene is TRBJ2-2, the V gene TRBV7-2; 10 bases match TRBD1. Germline assignment: CDR1 SGHTA and CDR2 FQGNSA. This CDR3 has 15 residues. V shed 5 bases and J 5 bases; nucleotides not matched to a gene: 5. The CDR3 DNA reads TGTGCCAGCAGCCCCGACAGGGGGCGTACCGGGGAGCTGTTTTTT. This codes for CASSPDRGRTGELFF.

The chain has TRBV5-6 and TRBJ1-5, with 8 bases lining up with TRBD1. This CDR3 contains 16 residues. The germline V gene encodes CDR1 SGHDT and CDR2 YYEEEE. The V and J ends lost 2 bases and 5 bases, in that order; junction bases with no gene match: 9. The CDR3 loop reads CASSFTGTGQDQPQHF. The CDR3 coding sequence is TGTGCCAGCAGCTTCACCGGGACAGGACAAGATCAGCCCCAGCATTTT. The full variable domain, completed using reference TRBV5-6 and TRBJ1-5, is DAGVTQSPTHLIKTRGQQVTLRCSPKSGHDTVSWYQQALGQGPQFIFQYYEEEERQRGNFPDRFSGHQFPNYSSELNVNALLLGDSALYLCASSFTGTGQDQPQHFGDGTRLSIL.

The chain combines TRBV7-2 with TRBJ2-1, with D perhaps matching TRBD2 (7 bases). Per the germline V gene, CDR1 is SGHTA and CDR2 is FQGNSA. This CDR3 is 14 amino acids long. The V end was cut by 2 bases, the J end by 9 bases, with 14 bases between. CDR3 nucleotides: TGTGCCAGCAGCTTAAGGGGGAGGGGTCTTGAGCAGTTCTTC. This gives the protein CASSLRGRGLEQFF.

This chain links TRBV4-3 with TRBJ2-2; 8 bases fit TRBD1. CDR1 LGHNA and CDR2 YSLEER come from the germline V gene. V dropped 1 base and J dropped 6; count of bases not matched to a gene: 4. This CDR3 is built from 15 residues. CDR3 nucleotide sequence: TGCGCCAGCAGCCAAGGACAGGGGTTACCCGGGGAGCTGTTTTTT. This encodes CASSQGQGLPGELFF.

The V call is TRBV7-9, the J call TRBJ1-2; D ambiguous. Trimming took 2 bases from V and 0 from J, leaving 13 bases between them. CDR3 length: 16 residues. Germline lookup yields CDR1 SEHNR and CDR2 FQNEAQ (reference sequence). CDR3 residues: CASSLIRTDPNYGYTF. The CDR3 coding sequence is TGTGCCAGCAGCTTAATCCGTACAGATCCTAACTATGGCTACACCTTC.

V and J are TRBV4-1 and TRBJ1-2; D is unclear. The V and J ends lost 2 bases and 3 bases respectively, with 7 bases between them. The length of the CDR3 is 13 residues. Germline CDR1 MGHRA, CDR2 YSYEKL. The CDR3 DNA reads TGCGCCAGCAGCCAATCACGGGACTATGGCTACACCTTC. This translates into CASSQSRDYGYTF.

The chain has TRBV9 and TRBJ1-4; D ambiguous. CDR1 is SGDLS and CDR2 is YYNGEE in the germline V gene. Trimming stripped 0 bases from V and 0 bases from J, with 6 bases between. The CDR3 sequence is 15 residues long. For the CDR3, the DNA is TGTGCCAGCAGCGTAGACATTGCAACTAATGAAAAACTGTTTTTT. Residues: CASSVDIATNEKLFF.

V gene TRBV19 combines with J gene TRBJ2-1; 14 nucleotides agree with TRBD2. This CDR3 comprises 14 residues. With 9 bases clipped from V and 9 bases from J, the junction kept 7 bases outside the gene matches. The germline gives CDR1 LNHDA, CDR2 SQIVND (reference sequence). CDR3 nucleotide sequence: TGTGCCAGCAGCCCGGGGACTAGCGGGGGTGAGCAGTTCTTC. Translating gives CASSPGTSGGEQFF.

This clone was found a few times. The CDR3 spells CASSQEPSGNSYNEQFF. As DNA, the CDR3 is TGCGCCAGCAGCCAAGAGCCTAGCGGAAACTCCTACAATGAGCAGTTCTTC. This chain joins TRBV4-3 and TRBJ2-1; TRBD2 agrees at 7 bases. The CDR3 loop spans 17 amino acids. V shed 0 bases and J 0 bases; nucleotides not matched to a gene: 5. Per the germline V gene, CDR1 is LGHNA and CDR2 is YSLEER.